This TCR beta chain stems from a study of blood T cell repertoires in COVID-19. Turning to the study itself: The United States, Italy and Spain provided the acute and convalescent COVID-19 samples. T cells, B-cell-depleted T cells, or PBMCs provided the cDNA or gDNA that served as material.

Original processing methods: Amplifying reference gene primers gave estimates of nucleated cell counts. The protocol was immunoSEQ multiplex PCR, while the TCRdb copy is restricted to in-frame clones and leaves out a portion. V and J calls and clone size come straight from that table; D and trimming were deduced from the DNA. The top ten clones hold about 39% of a sample with 53,000 or so clones, 77% of them seen once. The ends lost 0 bases at V and 9 bases at J; junction bases unmatched: 8. Germline V lookup: CDR1 SGHRS, CDR2 YFSETQ. CDR3 length: 16 residues. The sequenced sample was peripheral blood. The receptor comes from a man between 65 and 85 years old with active or convalescent COVID-19. V usage is TRBV5-1 and J usage is TRBJ2-1; 11 bases match TRBD2. CDR3 nucleotide sequence: TGCGCCAGCAGCTTGGCGGTAGCGGGGGGGCTAGGTGAGCAGTTCTTC. This encodes CASSLAVAGGLGEQFF.